This paragraph reports one TCR beta chain. Its antigen has not been determined. No qualities accompany the bases; no much larger clone lies one base away. Whole blood was collected in K2EDTA tubes by collaborating institutions according to the institutions' own protocols. Collaborator samples were shipped for TCRbeta analysis as frozen whole blood, isolated PBMCs, or DNA extracted from either sample type. The CDR3 numbers 13 residues from cysteine through phenylalanine. The only DNA kept is the CDR3, 39 bases in frame from the first base. V gives up 1 base and J gives up 4 bases, and the segment between their germline ends measures 5 bases. TCRbeta CDR3 regions were amplified from genomic DNA using the immunoSEQ Assay, a bias-controlled multiplex PCR. Per the authors' processing: Nucleated cell counts per sample were estimated from amplification of reference gene primers within the assay. Sequence reads were collapsed and filtered to measure the absolute abundance of every unique TCRbeta CDR3 rearrangement. For each sample, productive Simpson clonality was calculated as the square root of Simpson's diversity index over productive rearrangements. This immuneACCESS table, as held by TCRdb, lists in-frame sequences with V and J called but not all clones. Of the missing ones, under half trace to an unresolved V gene in checked studies; the others have no known cause. The V and J calls and the clone size are those of that table, but D and trimming were determined from the DNA. This sample holds about 100,000 clones; around 90% were observed only once. Clones ranked in the top ten supply under 7% of the sample.

The sample belongs to a study of blood T cell repertoires in COVID-19 (TCRdb year 2020). Regarding the complete study: Samples covering the acute and convalescent phases of COVID-19 were provided by collaborators in the United States, Italy and Spain. The repertoires were released in a freely available public database intended as a resource for research on the immune response to SARS-CoV-2. A de-identified subject ID, COVID-19 status, age in years and sex were almost always included in the sample metadata. Subjects who had been exposed to COVID-19, were actively infected with it, or had recovered from it provided the deeply sampled blood TCRbeta repertoires that made up the dataset. Where available, HLA class I and class II types were taken from metadata supplied by the sample provider and were not determined by assay-based typing. The samples were drawn from two sources: the first 160 participants of the ongoing ImmuneRACE study, and approximately 1,300 subjects contributed by 6 global collaborators. The prospective study material was composed of cDNA or gDNA derived from T cells, B-cell-depleted T cells, or PBMCs.

What the work shows at the level of the full study, not this receptor alone: The quantity of clinical and demographic metadata differed by source and by participant and was supplied without curation.

Sample: peripheral blood. The rearranged segments are TRBV12-3 or TRBV12-4 and TRBJ1-3; no D segment can be confidently identified. The origin of this receptor is a woman aged 55-70 years with acute or convalescent COVID-19. The DNA is as follows: TGTGCCAGCAGTTTAGACTGGGGAAACACCATATATTTT. Translated, it gives CASSLDWGNTIYF.